These 5 T cell receptor beta chains came from one sample sequenced in a study of cytotoxic CD8 clonotypes in ibrutinib-treated CLL. Repertoires were generated with immunoSEQ multiplex PCR, while TCRdb's copy carries only in-frame clones and drops some. The repertoire holds 150,000 to 200,000 clones, with about 88% as singletons. The sequencing used PBMCs, collected at disease progression, from a patient treated with ibrutinib. Receptor source: a human donor with chronic lymphocytic leukemia.

CDR3 region: CAWSRAGALAFF. The CDR3, as DNA: TGTGCCTGGAGTCGGGCAGGGGCTTTAGCTTTCTTT. The chain recombines TRBV30 with TRBJ1-1, with D possibly being TRBD1 (6 bases). Germline V gene lookup returns CDR1 GTSNPN and CDR2 SVGIG (reference sequence). This CDR3 is built from 12 residues. Trimming took 2 bases from V and 10 from J, leaving 14 bases between them. Full variable domain (missing parts from reference TRBV30 and TRBJ1-1): SQTIHQWPATLVQPVGSPLSLECTVEGTSNPNLYWYRQAAGRGLQLLFYSVGIGQISSEVPQNLSASRPQDRQFILSSKKLLLSDSGFYLCAWSRAGALAFFGQGTRLTVV.

The gene calls are TRBV9 and TRBJ1-3; D unresolved. Germline V gene sequence: CDR1 SGDLS, CDR2 YYNGEE. Trimming left V 0 bases short and J 0 bases short, with 7 bases between. The length of the CDR3 is 15 residues. CDR3 sequence: CASSVGQTSGNTIYF. DNA for the CDR3: TGTGCCAGCAGCGTAGGCCAGACCTCTGGAAACACCATATATTTT.

The chain recombines TRBV9 with TRBJ2-7; D perhaps matches TRBD2 (6 bases). The CDR3 spans 15 residues. Germline lookup yields CDR1 SGDLS and CDR2 YYNGEE. The ends were cut back, 0 bases at V and 1 base at J, with 11 bases in the middle. CDR3 sequence (DNA): TGTGCCAGCAGCGTAGGCTGGGACTCATCCTACGAGCAGTACTTC. Encoded protein: CASSVGWDSSYEQYF.

V is TRBV7-9 and J is TRBJ2-7, with 9 bases identical to TRBD1. The V segment lost 3 bases and the J segment 4 bases; nucleotides outside the gene matches: 4. Per the germline V gene, CDR1 is SEHNR and CDR2 is FQNEAQ (reference sequence). The CDR3 covers 14 residues. In nucleotides, the CDR3 is TGTGCCAGCAGCTTCCCGGGACAGGGTTACGAGCAGTACTTC. Protein sequence: CASSFPGQGYEQYF.

V is TRBV5-1 and J is TRBJ2-5; 8 bases are shared with TRBD1. The CDR3 has 14 residues. Unmatched junction bases numbered 0, after V lost 0 bases and J lost 2 bases. CDR1 is SGHRS, CDR2 YFSETQ, per germline. CDR3 in DNA: TGCGCCAGCAGCTTGGACAGGGGGCAAGAGACCCAGTACTTC. Translation: CASSLDRGQETQYF.